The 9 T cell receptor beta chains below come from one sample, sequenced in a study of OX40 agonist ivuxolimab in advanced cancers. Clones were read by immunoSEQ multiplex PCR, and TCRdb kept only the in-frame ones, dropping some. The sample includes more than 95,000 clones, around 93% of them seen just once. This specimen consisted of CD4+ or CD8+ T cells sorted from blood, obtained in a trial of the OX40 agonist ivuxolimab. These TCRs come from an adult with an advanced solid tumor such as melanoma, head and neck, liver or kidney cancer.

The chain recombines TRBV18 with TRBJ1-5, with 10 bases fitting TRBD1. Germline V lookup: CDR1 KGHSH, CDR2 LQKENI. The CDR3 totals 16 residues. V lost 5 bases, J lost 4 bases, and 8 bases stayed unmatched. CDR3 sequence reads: CASSKGWDRGNQPQHF. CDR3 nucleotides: TGTGCCAGCTCAAAGGGCTGGGACAGGGGTAATCAGCCCCAGCATTTT. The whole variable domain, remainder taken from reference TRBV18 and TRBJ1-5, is NAGVMQNPRHLVRRRGQEARLRCSPMKGHSHVYWYRQLPEEGLKFMVYLQKENIIDESGMPKERFSAEFPKEGPSILRIQQVVRGDSAAYFCASSKGWDRGNQPQHFGDGTRLSIL.

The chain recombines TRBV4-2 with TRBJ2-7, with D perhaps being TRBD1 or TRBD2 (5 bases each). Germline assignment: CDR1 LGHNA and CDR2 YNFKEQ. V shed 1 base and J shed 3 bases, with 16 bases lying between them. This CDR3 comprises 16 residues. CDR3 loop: CASSQVVGPANYEQYF. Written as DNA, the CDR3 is TGTGCCAGCAGCCAAGTCGTGGGACCCGCGAACTACGAGCAGTACTTC.

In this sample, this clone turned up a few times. The CDR3 protein is CATRQLGQPGGYTF. The CDR3 DNA is TGTGCCACGCGTCAACTGGGACAACCAGGGGGCTACACCTTC. The chain couples TRBV27 to TRBJ1-2; a weak D match, TRBD1 (6 bases). This CDR3 comprises 14 residues. V was cut by 10 bases and J by 8 bases, with 23 bases left in between. Germline values: CDR1 MNHEY, CDR2 SMNVEV (reference sequence).

CDR3: CASSLVLNRPSEKLFF. The CDR3 coding sequence is TGCGCCAGCAGCTTGGTCCTCAACCGGCCCAGCGAAAAACTGTTTTTT. The J gene is TRBJ1-4, the V gene TRBV5-1; unclear D gene. V was shortened by 0 bases and J by 8 bases, with 17 bases between the two germline ends. The germline CDR1 and CDR2 sequences are SGHRS and YFSETQ. There are 16 residues in the CDR3.

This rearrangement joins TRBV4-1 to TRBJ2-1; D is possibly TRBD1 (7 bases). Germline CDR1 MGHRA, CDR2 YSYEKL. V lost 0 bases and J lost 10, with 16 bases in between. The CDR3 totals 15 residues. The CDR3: CASSQDQEGALEQFF. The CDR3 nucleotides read TGCGCCAGCAGCCAAGATCAGGAGGGGGCGCTGGAGCAGTTCTTC.

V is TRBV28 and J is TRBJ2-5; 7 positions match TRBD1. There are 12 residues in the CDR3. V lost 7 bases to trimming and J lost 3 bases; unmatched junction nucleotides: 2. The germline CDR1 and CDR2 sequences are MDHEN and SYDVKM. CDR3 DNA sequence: TGTGCCAGCAACAGGGGAAAAGAGACCCAGTACTTC. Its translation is CASNRGKETQYF.

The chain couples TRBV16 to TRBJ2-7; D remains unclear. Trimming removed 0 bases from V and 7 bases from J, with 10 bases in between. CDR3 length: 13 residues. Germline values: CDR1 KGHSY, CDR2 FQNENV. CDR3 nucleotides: TGTGCCAGCAGCCAATCCCACCCCGGGGAGCAGTACTTC. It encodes CASSQSHPGEQYF.

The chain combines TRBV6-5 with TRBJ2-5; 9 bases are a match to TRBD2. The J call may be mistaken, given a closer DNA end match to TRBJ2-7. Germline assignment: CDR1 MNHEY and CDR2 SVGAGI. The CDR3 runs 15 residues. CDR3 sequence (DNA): TGTGCCAGCCGGAGGGGTAGCGGGGGCTCCTACGAGCAGTACTTC. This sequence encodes CASRRGSGGSYEQYF.

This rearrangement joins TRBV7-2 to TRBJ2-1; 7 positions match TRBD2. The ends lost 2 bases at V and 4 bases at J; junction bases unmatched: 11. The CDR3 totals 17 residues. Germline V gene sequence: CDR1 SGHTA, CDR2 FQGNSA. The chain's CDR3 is CASSLPLGGGLYNEQFF. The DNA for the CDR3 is TGTGCCAGCAGCTTACCCCTCGGCGGGGGACTGTACAATGAGCAGTTCTTC.